This T cell receptor beta chain was observed in a study of blood T cell repertoires in COVID-19 (dated by TCRdb to 2018 to 2021). Background on the whole study: Samples from collaborators originated in the United States, Italy and Spain and spanned both the acute and convalescent phases of COVID-19. The repertoires were made available in a free public database intended to serve as a resource for research on the immune response to SARS-CoV-2. The samples were drawn from the first 160 participants of the ongoing ImmuneRACE study and from 1,254 subjects provided by 6 global collaborators. The dataset comprised deeply sampled blood TCRbeta repertoires from subjects exposed to, actively infected with, or recovered from COVID-19. The sample metadata nearly always contained a de-identified subject ID, COVID-19 status, age in years and sex. Where available, HLA class I and class II types were taken from metadata supplied by the sample provider and were not determined by assay-based typing. The prospective study material was composed of cDNA or gDNA derived from T cells, B-cell-depleted T cells, or PBMCs.

CDR1 SGHTA and CDR2 FQGNSA were looked up in the germline V gene. Its CDR3 holds 12 amino acids, cysteine through phenylalanine. Left in the record is the CDR3 DNA by itself, 36 bases read in frame from the first base. V is cut by 5 bases and J by 6 bases, and the space between the germline ends is 11 bases. Participants in the prospective study were aged about 18 to 89 years, lived in about two dozen United States geographic areas, and enrolled through a virtual design. In the prospective study, cohorts were assigned on the basis of participant-reported clinical history obtained from a screening survey and a study questionnaire. For ImmuneRACE Cohort 3, a participant was defined as recovered based on two consecutive negative NP/OP PCR tests, clearance by a healthcare professional, or resolution of symptoms. Mobile phlebotomists in the prospective study collected whole blood, serum and a nasopharyngeal or oropharyngeal swab from every participant. Prospective study participants could optionally give additional blood draws and questionnaires over an approximately 2-month period. Blood samples from the prospective study were shipped frozen or at room temperature prior to DNA extraction.

Remarks on this clone: Its antigen remains unidentified. Base qualities are missing; no much larger clone stands one base away.

Points the paper makes about the study in general: How much clinical and demographic metadata was included differed by source and by participant, and the metadata was provided uncurated.

The immunoSEQ Assay, a bias-controlled multiplex PCR, was used to amplify TCRbeta CDR3 regions from genomic DNA. The authors' analysis ran thus. The number of nucleated cells in each sample was estimated from the amplification of reference gene primers within the assay. Sequence reads were collapsed and filtered to measure the absolute abundance of every unique TCRbeta CDR3 rearrangement. Productive Simpson clonality was computed per sample as the square root of Simpson's diversity index over productive rearrangements. In TCRdb, the immuneACCESS table is reduced to in-frame sequences with V and J assigned. These tables do not hold every clone; where another copy was compared, an unresolved V gene accounts for under half, and the others remain unexplained. The D gene and trimming were derived from the DNA, and the V and J assignments and clone size from that table. The sample table holds some 460,000 clones, of which roughly 90% were seen once. The ten largest clones take up around 0.64% of the sample.

The sequence is built from TRBV7-2 and TRBJ2-7; the D gene is perhaps TRBD1, from 6 matching bases. Sample: PBMCs or T cells enriched from blood (not recorded which). The origin of this receptor is a young woman who had recovered from COVID-19. CDR3 reads: CASSLNRVEQYF. The DNA sequence reads TGTGCCAGCAGCCTTAACAGGGTCGAGCAGTACTTC.